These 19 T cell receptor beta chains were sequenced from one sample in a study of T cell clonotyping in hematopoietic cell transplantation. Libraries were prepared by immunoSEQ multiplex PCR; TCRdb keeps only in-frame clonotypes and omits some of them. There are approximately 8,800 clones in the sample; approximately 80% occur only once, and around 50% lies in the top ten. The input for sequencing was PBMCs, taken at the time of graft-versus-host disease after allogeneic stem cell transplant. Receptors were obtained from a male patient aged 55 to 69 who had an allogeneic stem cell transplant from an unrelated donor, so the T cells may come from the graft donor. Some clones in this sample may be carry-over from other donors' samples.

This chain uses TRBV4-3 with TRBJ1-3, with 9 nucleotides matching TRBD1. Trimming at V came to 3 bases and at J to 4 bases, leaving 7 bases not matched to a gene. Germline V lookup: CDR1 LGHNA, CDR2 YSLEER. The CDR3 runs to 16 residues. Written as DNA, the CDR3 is TGCGCCAGCAGCCAGGTACCGGGACAGGGAGGAAACACCATATATTTT. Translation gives CASSQVPGQGGNTIYF.

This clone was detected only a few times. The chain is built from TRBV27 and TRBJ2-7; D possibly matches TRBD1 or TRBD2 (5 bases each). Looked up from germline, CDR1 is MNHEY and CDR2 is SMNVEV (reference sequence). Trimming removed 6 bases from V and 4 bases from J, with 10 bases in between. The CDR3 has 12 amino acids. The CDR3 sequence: CASRGPGYEQYF. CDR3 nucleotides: TGTGCCAGCAGGGGACCAGGGTACGAGCAGTACTTC.

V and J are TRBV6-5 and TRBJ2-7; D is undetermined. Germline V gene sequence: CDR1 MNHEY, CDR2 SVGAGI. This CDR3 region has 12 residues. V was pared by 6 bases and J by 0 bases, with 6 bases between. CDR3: CASRPDSYEQYF. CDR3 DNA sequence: TGTGCCAGCAGGCCAGACTCCTACGAGCAGTACTTC.

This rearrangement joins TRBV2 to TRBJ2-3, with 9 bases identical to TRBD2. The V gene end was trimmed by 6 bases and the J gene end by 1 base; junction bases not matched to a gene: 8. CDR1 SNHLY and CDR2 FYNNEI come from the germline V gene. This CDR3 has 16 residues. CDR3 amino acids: CASSPRSSGGTDTQYF. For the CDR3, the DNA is TGTGCCAGCAGCCCAAGGTCTAGCGGGGGCACAGATACGCAGTATTTT.

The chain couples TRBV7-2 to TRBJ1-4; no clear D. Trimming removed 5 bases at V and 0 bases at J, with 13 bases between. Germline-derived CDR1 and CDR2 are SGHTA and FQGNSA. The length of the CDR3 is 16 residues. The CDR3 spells CASSPGQTATNEKLFF. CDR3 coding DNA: TGTGCCAGCAGCCCCGGGCAGACTGCAACTAATGAAAAACTGTTTTTT.

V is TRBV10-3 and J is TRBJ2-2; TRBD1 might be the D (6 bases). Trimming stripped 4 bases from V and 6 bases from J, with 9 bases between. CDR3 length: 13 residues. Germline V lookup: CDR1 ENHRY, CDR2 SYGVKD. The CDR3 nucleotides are TGTGCCATCAGTGGACAGGCCGCCGGGGAGCTGTTTTTT. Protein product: CAISGQAAGELFF.

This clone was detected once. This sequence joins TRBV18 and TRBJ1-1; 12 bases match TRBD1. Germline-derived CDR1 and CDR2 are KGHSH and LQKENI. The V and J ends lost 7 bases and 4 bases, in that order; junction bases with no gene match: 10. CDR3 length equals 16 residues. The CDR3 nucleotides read TGTGCCAGCTTAAGGGGGACAGGGGGCGTATTCACTGAAGCTTTCTTT. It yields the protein CASLRGTGGVFTEAFF. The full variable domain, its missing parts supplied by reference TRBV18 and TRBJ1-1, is NAGVMQNPRHLVRRRGQEARLRCSPMKGHSHVYWYRQLPEEGLKFMVYLQKENIIDESGMPKERFSAEFPKEGPSILRIQQVVRGDSAAYFCASLRGTGGVFTEAFFGQGTRLTVV.

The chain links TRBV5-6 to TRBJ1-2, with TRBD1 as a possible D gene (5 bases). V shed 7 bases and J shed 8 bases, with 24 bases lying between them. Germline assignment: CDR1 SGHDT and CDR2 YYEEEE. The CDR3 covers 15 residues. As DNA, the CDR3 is TGTGCCAGCCAAACCACAGGCAGTAAGGCGGGCGGCTACACCTTC. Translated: CASQTTGSKAGGYTF.

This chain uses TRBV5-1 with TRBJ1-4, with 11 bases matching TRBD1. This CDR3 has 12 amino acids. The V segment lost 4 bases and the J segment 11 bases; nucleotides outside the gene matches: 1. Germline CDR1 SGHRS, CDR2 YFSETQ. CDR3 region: CASSGTGGKLFF. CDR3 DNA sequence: TGCGCCAGCAGCGGGACAGGGGGGAAACTGTTTTTT.

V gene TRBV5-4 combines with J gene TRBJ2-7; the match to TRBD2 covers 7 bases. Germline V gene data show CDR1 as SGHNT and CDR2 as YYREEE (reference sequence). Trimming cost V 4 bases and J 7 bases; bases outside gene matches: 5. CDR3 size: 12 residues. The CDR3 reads CASSPWEGEQYF. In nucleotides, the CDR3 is TGTGCCAGCAGCCCATGGGAGGGGGAGCAGTACTTC.

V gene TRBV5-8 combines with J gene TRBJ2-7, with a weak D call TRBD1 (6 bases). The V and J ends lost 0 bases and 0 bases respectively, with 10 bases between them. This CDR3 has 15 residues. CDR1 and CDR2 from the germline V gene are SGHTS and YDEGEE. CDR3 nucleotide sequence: TGTGCCAGCAGCTTGGGTCAGGGGCCCTCCTACGAGCAGTACTTC. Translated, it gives CASSLGQGPSYEQYF.

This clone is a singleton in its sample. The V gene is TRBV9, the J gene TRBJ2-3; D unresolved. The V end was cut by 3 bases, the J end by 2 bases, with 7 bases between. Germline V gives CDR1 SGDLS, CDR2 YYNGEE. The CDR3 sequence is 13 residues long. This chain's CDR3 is CASSGDYTDTQYF. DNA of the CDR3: TGTGCCAGCAGCGGGGATTACACAGATACGCAGTATTTT.

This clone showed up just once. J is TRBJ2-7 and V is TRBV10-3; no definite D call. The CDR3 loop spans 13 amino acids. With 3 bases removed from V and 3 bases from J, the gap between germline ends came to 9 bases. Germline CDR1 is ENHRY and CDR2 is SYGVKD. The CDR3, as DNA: TGTGCCATCAGTGAAGGACCAGACTACGAGCAGTACTTC. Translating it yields CAISEGPDYEQYF.

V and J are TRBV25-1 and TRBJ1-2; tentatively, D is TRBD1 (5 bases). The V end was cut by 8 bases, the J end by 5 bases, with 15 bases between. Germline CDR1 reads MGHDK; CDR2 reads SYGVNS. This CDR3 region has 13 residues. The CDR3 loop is CASRGTGVYGYTF. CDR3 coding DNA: TGTGCCAGCCGAGGGACGGGAGTATATGGCTACACCTTC.

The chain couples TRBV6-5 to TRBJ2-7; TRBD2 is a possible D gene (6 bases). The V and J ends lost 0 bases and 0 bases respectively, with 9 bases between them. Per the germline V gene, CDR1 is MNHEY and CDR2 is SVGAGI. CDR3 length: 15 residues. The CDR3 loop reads CASSYSIGGSYEQYF. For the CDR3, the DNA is TGTGCCAGCAGTTACTCGATCGGGGGCTCCTACGAGCAGTACTTC.

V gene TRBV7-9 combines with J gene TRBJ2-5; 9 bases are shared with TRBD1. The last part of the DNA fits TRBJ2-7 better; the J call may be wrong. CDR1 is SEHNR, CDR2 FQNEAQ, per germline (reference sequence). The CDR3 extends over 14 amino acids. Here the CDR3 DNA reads TGTGCCAGCACCGTAGGACAGGGGCCCCACGAGCAGTACTTC. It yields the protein CASTVGQGPHEQYF.

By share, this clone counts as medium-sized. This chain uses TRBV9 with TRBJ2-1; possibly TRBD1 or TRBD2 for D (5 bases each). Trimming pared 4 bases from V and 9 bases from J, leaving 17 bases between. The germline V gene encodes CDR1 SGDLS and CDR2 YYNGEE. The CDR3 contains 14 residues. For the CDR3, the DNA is TGTGCCAGCAGCTTAGCGACAGCCCCGGGTGAGCAGTTCTTC. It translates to CASSLATAPGEQFF.

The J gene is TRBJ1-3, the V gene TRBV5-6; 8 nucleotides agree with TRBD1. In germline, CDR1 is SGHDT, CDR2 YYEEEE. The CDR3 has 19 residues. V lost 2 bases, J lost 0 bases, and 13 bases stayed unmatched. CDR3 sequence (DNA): TGTGCCAGCAGCTTACCGGCCGGGGGACAGGCGAGCTCTGGAAACACCATATATTTT. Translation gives CASSLPAGGQASSGNTIYF.

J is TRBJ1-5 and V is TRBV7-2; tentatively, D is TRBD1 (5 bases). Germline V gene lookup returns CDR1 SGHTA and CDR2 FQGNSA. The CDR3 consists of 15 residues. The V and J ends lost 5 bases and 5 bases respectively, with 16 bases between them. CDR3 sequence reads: CASSITPGTHQPQHF. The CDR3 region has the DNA TGTGCCAGCAGCATTACGCCGGGGACGCATCAGCCCCAGCATTTT.